Described below is a single T cell receptor beta chain sequence and its context. The clone's antigen remains unknown. The input lacks base qualities; no much larger clone sits a single base away. This specimen belongs to a study of blood T cell repertoires in COVID-19 (dated by TCRdb to about 2020). Broadly, across the study: Samples covering the acute and convalescent phases of COVID-19 were provided by collaborators in the United States, Italy and Spain. The repertoires were released in a freely available public database intended as a resource for research on the immune response to SARS-CoV-2. The samples were drawn from the first 160 participants of the ongoing ImmuneRACE study and from 950 to 1,500 subjects provided by 6 global collaborators. The prospective study material was composed of cDNA or gDNA derived from T cells, B-cell-depleted T cells, or PBMCs. Where available, HLA class I and class II types were obtained from metadata supplied by the sample provider rather than from assay-based typing. Subjects who had been exposed to COVID-19, were actively infected with it, or had recovered from it provided the deeply sampled blood TCRbeta repertoires that made up the dataset. The sample metadata nearly always contained a de-identified subject ID, COVID-19 status, age in years and sex.

The immunoSEQ Assay, a bias-controlled multiplex PCR, was used to amplify TCRbeta CDR3 regions from genomic DNA. The paper's processing steps were these. Nucleated cell counts per sample were estimated from amplification of reference gene primers within the assay. Sequence reads were collapsed and filtered to measure the absolute abundance of every unique TCRbeta CDR3 rearrangement. For each sample, productive Simpson clonality was calculated by taking the square root of Simpson's diversity index across productive rearrangements. TCRdb re-hosts the immuneACCESS table, in-frame sequences only. Its copies lack some clones; in the studies checked, an unresolved V gene accounts for under half of them, and the cause for the rest is not known. Clonal size and the V and J genes are those of that table, whereas D and trimming came from the DNA. Within this sample are about 55,000 clones, with 88% of them counted one time only. The ten largest make up about 8.5% of the sample.

Each collaborating institution followed its own protocols to collect whole blood in K2EDTA tubes. For TCRbeta analysis, collaborator samples were shipped as frozen whole blood, as isolated PBMCs, or as DNA extracted from either sample type. Reading the germline V gene gives CDR1 SGHRS and CDR2 YFSETQ. Relative to germline, V is 1 base shorter and J is 4 bases shorter, with 8 bases between their ends. Spanning cysteine to phenylalanine, the CDR3 consists of 13 amino acids. The entry retains the CDR3 DNA only, 39 bases that are in frame from base 1. Points the paper makes about the study in general: Clinical and demographic metadata were provided uncurated, with the amount varying by source and participant.

The receptor's source is a man between 60 and 75 years old with active COVID-19. Specimen: peripheral blood. The rearrangement combines TRBV5-1 with TRBJ1-1, with a weak D call of TRBD1 (6 bases match). The CDR3 reads CASSLQGGTEAFF. In nucleotides, the sequence is TGCGCCAGCAGCTTGCAAGGGGGCACTGAAGCTTTCTTT.